Each of the 21 T cell receptor beta chains below was sequenced from the same sample in a study of blood T cell repertoires in COVID-19. Some clones are missing from TCRdb's copy, which holds only in-frame ones; the method was immunoSEQ multiplex PCR. Of fewer than 25,000 clones detected, 70% to 90% appear once; the ten largest clones hold approximately 11%. Source material: peripheral blood. The source is a human donor in a cohort sampled during active COVID-19. The donor label of this sample is uncertain.

The chain combines TRBV10-3 with TRBJ1-3; TRBD1 agrees at 8 bases. The CDR3 loop spans 18 amino acids. CDR1 is ENHRY, CDR2 SYGVKD, per germline. The V and J ends lost 10 bases and 2 bases, in that order; junction bases with no gene match: 19. CDR3: CATWDRKPGESPGNTIYF. Written as DNA, the CDR3 is TGTGCCACCTGGGACAGGAAACCTGGGGAGAGTCCTGGAAACACCATATATTTT.

V is TRBV4-1 and J is TRBJ1-4; 8 positions agree with TRBD1. Germline CDR1 MGHRA, CDR2 YSYEKL. V trimming: 0 bases; J trimming: 11 bases; junction bases outside the gene matches: 8. The CDR3 is 15 residues long. The CDR3 loop reads CASSQDQGQGAKLFF. Here the CDR3 DNA reads TGCGCCAGCAGCCAAGATCAAGGACAGGGAGCGAAACTGTTTTTT.

The V gene is TRBV2, the J gene TRBJ2-7; maybe TRBD1 (5 bases). CDR3 length: 14 residues. V was cut by 6 bases and J by 7 bases, with 19 bases left in between. CDR1 is SNHLY and CDR2 is FYNNEI in the germline V gene. The CDR3 bases are TGTGCCAGCAGACCTCGTGCAGGGCTGGGGGAGCAGTACTTC. This translates into CASRPRAGLGEQYF.

The rearrangement links TRBV7-9 to TRBJ2-7; 10 positions agree with TRBD1. The J segment lost 9 bases and the V segment lost 4 bases, leaving 9 bases of the junction unmatched. CDR3 length equals 14 residues. Germline V gene lookup returns CDR1 SEHNR and CDR2 FQNEAQ (reference sequence). CDR3: CASSSRGQGTLQYF. CDR3 coding DNA: TGTGCCAGCAGCTCCAGGGGACAGGGGACGTTGCAGTACTTC.

The chain is built from TRBV7-6 and TRBJ2-5; a weak D match, TRBD1 (6 bases). Trimming left V 4 bases short and J 4 bases short, with 10 bases between. There are 13 residues in the CDR3. Germline V lookup: CDR1 SGHVS, CDR2 FNYEAQ. The CDR3 region has the DNA TGTGCCAGCAGCTCGTTCAGGGGAGAGACCCAGTACTTC. As protein: CASSSFRGETQYF.

The chain recombines TRBV27 with TRBJ2-5, with TRBD1 matching 12 bases. V lost 5 bases, J lost 7 bases, and 8 bases stayed unmatched. The germline CDR1 and CDR2 sequences are MNHEY and SMNVEV (reference sequence). CDR3 size: 15 residues. The CDR3 is CASSTGTGGPVTQYF. The CDR3 nucleotides are TGTGCCAGCAGTACCGGGACAGGGGGCCCGGTGACCCAGTACTTC.

V usage is TRBV4-1 and J usage is TRBJ1-5; maybe TRBD1 (6 bases). V lost 2 bases, J lost 9 bases, and 20 bases lay in between. CDR1 is MGHRA and CDR2 is YSYEKL in the germline V gene. The CDR3 length is 16 residues. The chain's CDR3 is CASSQPTGQHRRPQHF. The CDR3 DNA sequence: TGCGCCAGCAGCCAACCGACAGGACAGCACAGGCGGCCCCAGCATTTT.

This chain connects TRBV10-1 to TRBJ2-2; TRBD2 matches at 16 bases. The J segment lost 1 base and the V segment lost 2 bases, leaving 7 bases of the junction unmatched. CDR1 and CDR2 (germline): WNHNN, SYGVQD (reference sequence). The CDR3 length is 20 residues. The CDR3 bases are TGCGCCAGCAGTGAGAAGGGACTAGCGGGAGGGCCCAGGAACACCGGGGAGCTGTTTTTT. As protein: CASSEKGLAGGPRNTGELFF.

V is TRBV7-3 and J is TRBJ1-1, with D perhaps TRBD1 (6 bases). CDR1 SGHTA and CDR2 FQGTGA come from the germline V gene. The CDR3 runs to 13 residues. V gave up 4 bases and J gave up 1 base, with 7 bases separating them. CDR3 protein: CASSYRENTEAFF. CDR3 nucleotides: TGTGCCAGCAGCTACAGGGAGAACACTGAAGCTTTCTTT.

The chain is built from TRBV7-9 and TRBJ2-7, with 11 bases identical to TRBD1. Germline V lookup: CDR1 SEHNR, CDR2 FQNEAQ (reference sequence). This CDR3 has 16 amino acids. V was pared by 6 bases and J by 5 bases, with 12 bases of the junction left unmatched. CDR3 nucleotide sequence: TGTGCCAGCAGTAAAAGACCGGGACAGGGGGTCCACGAGCAGTACTTC. Amino acids: CASSKRPGQGVHEQYF.

The chain employs TRBV19 and TRBJ2-1; 7 positions agree with TRBD2. In germline, CDR1 is LNHDA, CDR2 SQIVND (reference sequence). This CDR3 contains 14 residues. V shed 2 bases and J 10 bases; nucleotides not matched to a gene: 8. In DNA form, the CDR3 reads TGTGCCAGTAGTATAAAAGCGGGAAGATCGGAGCAGTTCTTC. This encodes CASSIKAGRSEQFF.

The chain recombines TRBV5-4 with TRBJ2-7, with 8 bases fitting TRBD2. The CDR3 has 14 amino acids. Germline V gene data show CDR1 as SGHNT and CDR2 as YYREEE (reference sequence). V shed 4 bases and J 2 bases; nucleotides not matched to a gene: 5. CDR3 sequence reads: CASSPGGGAYEQYF. CDR3 sequence (DNA): TGTGCCAGCAGCCCGGGAGGGGGAGCCTACGAGCAGTACTTC.

This clone appeared once. V gene TRBV16 combines with J gene TRBJ2-7; 7 bases fit TRBD1. The CDR3 is 17 residues long. Germline-derived CDR1 and CDR2 are KGHSY and FQNENV. V trimming: 4 bases; J trimming: 2 bases; junction bases outside the gene matches: 14. CDR3: CASSPNTIYTGAYEQYF. In nucleotides, the CDR3 is TGTGCCAGCAGCCCAAATACAATCTATACAGGGGCCTACGAGCAGTACTTC.

This clone was seen a single time. V and J are TRBV7-8 and TRBJ1-1; a possible D gene is TRBD1 (5 bases). This CDR3 region has 13 residues. The V end was cut by 2 bases, the J end by 5 bases, with 9 bases between. Germline V gene data show CDR1 as SGHVS and CDR2 as FQNEAQ. The CDR3 is CASSLIRGTEAFF. In DNA, the CDR3 is TGTGCCAGCAGCTTAATCCGGGGGACTGAAGCTTTCTTT. Full variable domain (remainder filled in from reference TRBV7-8 and TRBJ1-1): GAGVSQSPRYKVAKRGQDVALRCDPISGHVSLFWYQQALGQGPEFLTYFQNEAQLDKSGLPSDRFFAERPEGSVSTLKIQRTQQEDSAVYLCASSLIRGTEAFFGQGTRLTVV.

This clone was observed a handful of times. This chain uses TRBV2 with TRBJ2-1, with 12 bases fitting TRBD2. The V and J ends lost 2 bases and 9 bases, in that order; junction bases with no gene match: 5. Germline CDR1 SNHLY, CDR2 FYNNEI. CDR3 length: 15 residues. The DNA for the CDR3 is TGTGCCAGCAGTGAATTTGGACTAGCGGGACGTGAGCAGTTCTTC. Protein product: CASSEFGLAGREQFF.

The chain is built from TRBV4-1 and TRBJ2-1; TRBD2 aligns across 7 bases. This CDR3 is 18 amino acids long. Per germline, CDR1 MGHRA and CDR2 YSYEKL. Trimming removed 0 bases from V and 8 bases from J; junction bases left unmatched: 16. The CDR3 here is CASSQEWSSGPKWDEQFF. The CDR3, as DNA: TGCGCCAGCAGCCAAGAGTGGTCTAGCGGTCCTAAGTGGGATGAGCAGTTCTTC.

V usage is TRBV2 and J usage is TRBJ1-1; TRBD1 might be the D (5 bases). CDR1 is SNHLY, CDR2 FYNNEI, per germline. V was trimmed by 6 bases and J by 7 bases, leaving 9 bases between them. The CDR3 has 11 amino acids. The CDR3 loop reads CASSQQDEAFF. The CDR3 DNA sequence: TGTGCCAGCAGCCAACAGGATGAAGCTTTCTTT.

The chain employs TRBV10-2 and TRBJ2-2; 7 bases agree with TRBD2. V lost 0 bases, J lost 2 bases, and 6 bases stayed unmatched. CDR1 is WSHSY, CDR2 SAAADI, per germline. The CDR3 totals 17 residues. The CDR3 loop is CASSESYLAVNTGELFF. The CDR3 DNA sequence: TGCGCCAGCAGTGAGTCGTATCTAGCGGTAAACACCGGGGAGCTGTTTTTT.

This clone occurred a few times. DNA of the CDR3: TGCGCCAGCAGCCCAGTGGCTAGCGGGCCATACGAGCAGTACTTC. Translating it yields CASSPVASGPYEQYF. The chain links TRBV5-1 to TRBJ2-7, with 8 bases identical to TRBD2. The germline V gene encodes CDR1 SGHRS and CDR2 YFSETQ. J was trimmed by 4 bases and V by 4 bases; bases with no gene match: 10. The CDR3 has 15 amino acids.

The rearrangement joins TRBV6-5 to TRBJ2-1, with 11 positions matching TRBD1. The ends lost 6 bases at V and 7 bases at J; junction bases unmatched: 2. The CDR3 is 13 residues long. The germline V gene has CDR1 MNHEY and CDR2 SVGAGI. The CDR3 reads CASSGDRGNEQFF. Here the CDR3 DNA reads TGTGCCAGCAGCGGGGACAGGGGGAATGAGCAGTTCTTC.

The chain recombines TRBV5-8 with TRBJ2-1, with D maybe TRBD1 (6 bases). The V gene lost 0 bases and the J gene lost 7 bases, with 17 bases spanning the gap. The V gene's germline CDR1 is SGHTS and CDR2 YDEGEE. This CDR3 region has 16 residues. DNA for the CDR3: TGTGCCAGCAGCTTGGTTTTGGGGGCTAGTAGGAATGAGCAGTTCTTC. As protein: CASSLVLGASRNEQFF.